This is a list of T cell receptor beta chains from one sample in a study of blood T cell repertoires in COVID-19. TCRdb's copy holds only in-frame clones and misses some; the assay was immunoSEQ multiplex PCR. The sample records about 76,000 clones, roughly 81% being singletons. The source material was peripheral blood. The receptors come from a man between 60 and 75 years old with COVID-19, enrolled during active disease. Both conserved end residues are part of each CDR3. Fields, in order: V gene, J gene, clone size, D gene, CDR3 DNA, CDR3 protein. The D gene is left open where the match is weak. Only part of the rows carry a size: once, few, many, or a class if the clone is expanded.

v_call: TRBV27; j_call: TRBJ2-5; clone_size: .; d_call: .; cdr3_nt: TGTGCCAGCAGTTTTCTCAGGTCGTCCGACCAAGAGACCCAGTACTTC; cdr3_aa: CASSFLRSSDQETQYF
v_call: TRBV7-2; j_call: TRBJ2-5; clone_size: .; d_call: TRBD1; cdr3_nt: TGTGCCAGCAGCCCGACCCCGGGACAGGGAGAGACCCAGTACTTC; cdr3_aa: CASSPTPGQGETQYF
v_call: TRBV2; j_call: TRBJ2-7; clone_size: .; d_call: .; cdr3_nt: TGTGCCAGCCTCCTCGGGACATACTCCTACGAGCAGTACTTC; cdr3_aa: CASLLGTYSYEQYF
v_call: TRBV7-9; j_call: TRBJ1-2; clone_size: .; d_call: TRBD1; cdr3_nt: TGTGCCAGCAGCTTTGGGGACAGGGAGGTCTATGGCTACACCTTC; cdr3_aa: CASSFGDREVYGYTF
v_call: TRBV19; j_call: TRBJ2-2; clone_size: .; d_call: .; cdr3_nt: TGTGCCAGTAGTTTGGGACTGGAGAACACCGGGGAGCTGTTTTTT; cdr3_aa: CASSLGLENTGELFF
v_call: TRBV28; j_call: TRBJ2-4; clone_size: .; d_call: TRBD1; cdr3_nt: TGTGCCAGCAGTCTGATACAGGGGGATAAAAACATTCAGTACTTC; cdr3_aa: CASSLIQGDKNIQYF
v_call: TRBV12-3/TRBV12-4; j_call: TRBJ1-1; clone_size: .; d_call: .; cdr3_nt: TGTGCCAGCAGTTTAGTGTCAGACACTGAAGCTTTCTTT; cdr3_aa: CASSLVSDTEAFF
v_call: TRBV5-6; j_call: TRBJ1-2; clone_size: .; d_call: .; cdr3_nt: TGTGCCAGCAGTCCTAACGGGTATGGCTACACCTTC; cdr3_aa: CASSPNGYGYTF
v_call: TRBV7-3; j_call: TRBJ2-6; clone_size: .; d_call: .; cdr3_nt: TGTGCCAGCAGTAAGGAGGCCCGCTCTGGGGCCAACGTCCTGACTTTC; cdr3_aa: CASSKEARSGANVLTF
v_call: TRBV10-3; j_call: TRBJ2-7; clone_size: .; d_call: TRBD1; cdr3_nt: TGTGCCATCAGGGGGGACAGTGGCTACGAGCAGTACTTC; cdr3_aa: CAIRGDSGYEQYF
v_call: TRBV3-1/TRBV3-2; j_call: TRBJ1-1; clone_size: .; d_call: .; cdr3_nt: TGTGCCAGCAGCCTTCAACAGAACACTGAAGCTTTCTTT; cdr3_aa: CASSLQQNTEAFF
v_call: TRBV30; j_call: TRBJ1-5; clone_size: .; d_call: .; cdr3_nt: TGTGCCTGGAGTCTACCGTGGCAGGCCGTTTCGCCCCAGCATTTT; cdr3_aa: CAWSLPWQAVSPQHF
v_call: TRBV5-1; j_call: TRBJ2-7; clone_size: .; d_call: .; cdr3_nt: TGCGCCAGCAGCGCAGGGGGGACCTACGAGCAGTACTTC; cdr3_aa: CASSAGGTYEQYF
v_call: TRBV12-5; j_call: TRBJ2-1; clone_size: once; d_call: TRBD2; cdr3_nt: TGTGCTCGGGGGGACTACAATGAGCAGTTCTTC; cdr3_aa: CARGDYNEQFF
v_call: TRBV28; j_call: TRBJ1-4; clone_size: .; d_call: .; cdr3_nt: TGTGCCAGCGGTGCGGGGACCTCTAAAGAAAAACTGTTTTTT; cdr3_aa: CASGAGTSKEKLFF
v_call: TRBV5-4; j_call: TRBJ2-7; clone_size: .; d_call: .; cdr3_nt: TGTGCCAGCAGCTTGGGTGGGAGACCCTCCTACGAGCAGTACTTC; cdr3_aa: CASSLGGRPSYEQYF
v_call: TRBV18; j_call: TRBJ1-4; clone_size: .; d_call: TRBD1; cdr3_nt: TGTGCCAGCTCACCCCCCCCGGGACAGAATGAAAAACTGTTTTTT; cdr3_aa: CASSPPPGQNEKLFF
v_call: TRBV5-3; j_call: TRBJ2-3; clone_size: .; d_call: .; cdr3_nt: TGTGCCAGAAGCTTGGAGGGGCCCGCCGGCGGCACGCAGTATTTT; cdr3_aa: CARSLEGPAGGTQYF
v_call: TRBV5-1; j_call: TRBJ2-3; clone_size: once; d_call: .; cdr3_nt: TGCGCCAGTCGAGAAGCGGGACAGGGCACAGATACGCAGTATTTT; cdr3_aa: CASREAGQGTDTQYF
v_call: TRBV28; j_call: TRBJ1-1; clone_size: few; d_call: .; cdr3_nt: TGTGCCAGCACCCAGGACAGAATCACTGAAGCTTTCTTT; cdr3_aa: CASTQDRITEAFF
v_call: TRBV5-5; j_call: TRBJ1-5; clone_size: .; d_call: TRBD1; cdr3_nt: TGTGCCAGCAGCCCGGGACAGTATGTAGGTCAGCCCCAGCATTTT; cdr3_aa: CASSPGQYVGQPQHF
v_call: TRBV4-1; j_call: TRBJ2-7; clone_size: .; d_call: .; cdr3_nt: TGCGCCAGCAGCCAAGGGGCAGACGAGCAGTACTTC; cdr3_aa: CASSQGADEQYF
v_call: TRBV6-5; j_call: TRBJ2-2; clone_size: .; d_call: .; cdr3_nt: TGTGCCAGCAGTTACATATTCGGGGAGCTGTTTTTT; cdr3_aa: CASSYIFGELFF
v_call: TRBV19; j_call: TRBJ1-2; clone_size: .; d_call: TRBD1; cdr3_nt: TGTGCCAGTAGCCTACAGGGGGAACCTTTCTATGGCTACACCTTC; cdr3_aa: CASSLQGEPFYGYTF
v_call: TRBV5-1; j_call: TRBJ2-3; clone_size: .; d_call: TRBD2; cdr3_nt: TGCGCCAGCAGTCTCCCTAGCGGGGGGACAGATACGCAGTATTTT; cdr3_aa: CASSLPSGGTDTQYF
v_call: TRBV5-1; j_call: TRBJ2-1; clone_size: .; d_call: TRBD1; cdr3_nt: TGCGCCAGCAGCTTGGTTGGGACAGTTGGAGGCGGCGAGCAGTTCTTC; cdr3_aa: CASSLVGTVGGGEQFF
v_call: TRBV19; j_call: TRBJ2-1; clone_size: .; d_call: TRBD2; cdr3_nt: TGTGCCAGTAGTGCGCCGGGACTAGCGGGTCCCGGGTACAATGAGCAGTTCTTC; cdr3_aa: CASSAPGLAGPGYNEQFF
v_call: TRBV6-5; j_call: TRBJ2-7; clone_size: .; d_call: .; cdr3_nt: TGTGCCAGCAGCCACAGGACAGACTCCTACGAGCAGTACTTC; cdr3_aa: CASSHRTDSYEQYF
v_call: TRBV5-6; j_call: TRBJ2-3; clone_size: .; d_call: TRBD1; cdr3_nt: TGTGCCAGCAGGGCGGCAGGGGGCGCGGGAGATACGCAGTATTTT; cdr3_aa: CASRAAGGAGDTQYF
v_call: TRBV30; j_call: TRBJ1-1; clone_size: .; d_call: TRBD1; cdr3_nt: TGTGCCTGGAGTGTAACGGACAGGGGTGGTGAAGCTTTCTTT; cdr3_aa: CAWSVTDRGGEAFF
v_call: TRBV24-1; j_call: TRBJ2-3; clone_size: .; d_call: TRBD2; cdr3_nt: TGTGCCACCAGTGACACTAGCGGTTTGGGAGATACGCAGTATTTT; cdr3_aa: CATSDTSGLGDTQYF
v_call: TRBV5-1; j_call: TRBJ2-5; clone_size: .; d_call: .; cdr3_nt: TGCGCCAGCAGCCGGGGGGCGGTCCAAGAGACCCAGTACTTC; cdr3_aa: CASSRGAVQETQYF